The rows below give T cell receptor beta chains drawn from one sample of a study of cytomegalovirus exposure and HLA in healthy donors. Using immunoSEQ multiplex PCR, the repertoire was profiled, and TCRdb retains in-frame clones only, with some absent. The data contain about 77,000 clones, 78% of them singletons. The specimen sequenced was PBMCs. Receptors originate from a man aged 40-50 years in good health and CMV-seronegative. CDR3s include the opening cysteine and the closing phenylalanine or tryptophan. A D gene is named only where the DNA matches it firmly. Size is stated for part of the rows, as once, few or many counts, or as a class when the clone is expanded.

>15|NA|TRBJ1-1|NA|TRBV14
CASSPLHVGNTEAFF
TGTGCCAGCAGCCCCTTGCATGTGGGCAACACTGAAGCTTTCTTT
>12|NA|TRBJ2-1|NA|TRBV6-5
CASKAARNEQFF
TGTGCCAGCAAGGCAGCGCGGAATGAGCAGTTCTTC
>15|NA|TRBJ2-1|NA|TRBV7-3
CASSPVGSSYNEQFF
TGTGCCAGCAGCCCGGTAGGGAGCTCCTACAATGAGCAGTTCTTC
>14|TRBD1|TRBJ2-1|NA|TRBV29-1
CSQDRGQRCNEQFF
TGCAGCCAGGACAGGGGGCAAAGGTGCAATGAGCAGTTCTTC
>19|NA|TRBJ1-2|once|TRBV7-9
CASSPDSGGGMGIPYGYTF
TGTGCCAGCAGTCCGGACAGTGGAGGCGGTATGGGTATCCCGTATGGCTACACCTTC
>13|NA|TRBJ2-7|once|TRBV11-3
CASSLGARGEQYF
TGTGCCAGCAGCTTAGGAGCGCGGGGCGAGCAGTACTTC
>15|TRBD1|TRBJ1-2|NA|TRBV19
CASQPRQGVLYGYTF
TGTGCCAGTCAACCCAGGCAGGGGGTCCTCTATGGCTACACCTTC
>17|TRBD1|TRBJ2-1|NA|TRBV28
CASSSPQGANSYNEQFF
TGTGCCAGCAGTTCTCCACAGGGGGCTAACTCCTACAATGAGCAGTTCTTC
>15|TRBD1|TRBJ1-1|few|TRBV7-9
CASSPESRGHSEAFF
TGTGCCAGCAGCCCCGAGAGCAGGGGGCATTCTGAAGCTTTCTTT
>15|TRBD1|TRBJ1-5|NA|TRBV28
CASSLTGGRNQPQHF
TGTGCCAGCAGTTTAACAGGGGGCCGTAATCAGCCCCAGCATTTT
>14|NA|TRBJ2-2|NA|TRBV2
CASSARANTGELFF
TGTGCCAGCAGTGCCCGGGCGAACACCGGGGAGCTGTTTTTT
>13|NA|TRBJ2-7|NA|TRBV2
CASCLTGNYEQYF
TGTGCCAGCTGCCTGACAGGAAACTACGAGCAGTACTTC
>13|NA|TRBJ2-2|NA|TRBV6-1
CASPAAVGGELFF
TGTGCCAGTCCGGCGGCAGTGGGCGGGGAGCTGTTTTTT
>15|NA|TRBJ2-7|NA|TRBV27
CASSVEAGNSYEQYF
TGTGCCAGCAGTGTAGAGGCAGGGAACTCCTACGAGCAGTACTTC
>13|TRBD1|TRBJ2-1|NA|TRBV29-1
CSVFSYRGLEQFF
TGCAGCGTTTTCTCATACAGGGGGCTTGAGCAGTTCTTC
>13|NA|TRBJ2-7|NA|TRBV7-9
CASSLRGSGEQYF
TGTGCCAGCAGCTTGAGAGGGTCTGGGGAGCAGTACTTC
>13|NA|TRBJ2-1|few|TRBV6-5
CASSYRAYNEQFF
TGTGCCAGCAGTTACAGAGCCTACAATGAGCAGTTCTTC
>12|NA|TRBJ2-7|NA|TRBV7-2
CASSFLFYEQYF
TGTGCCAGCAGCTTTCTCTTCTACGAGCAGTACTTC
>19|NA|TRBJ2-6|NA|TRBV19
CASKWGILQGASGANVLTF
TGTGCCAGCAAATGGGGGATCCTACAGGGAGCCTCTGGGGCCAACGTCCTGACTTTC
>14|NA|TRBJ1-3|NA|TRBV2
CASSGRDTGNTIYF
TGTGCCAGCAGTGGTAGGGACACCGGAAACACCATATATTTT
>13|TRBD1|TRBJ1-2|NA|TRBV6-5
CASSPMTGDGYTF
TGTGCCAGCAGTCCCATGACAGGGGATGGCTACACCTTC
>16|NA|TRBJ2-3|NA|TRBV18
CASSPMSRASTDTQYF
TGTGCCAGCTCACCAATGAGCCGAGCTAGCACAGATACGCAGTATTTT
>17|TRBD2|TRBJ2-1|NA|TRBV5-6
CASTKGLAGSSYDEQFF
TGTGCCAGCACCAAGGGACTAGCGGGAAGCTCCTATGATGAGCAGTTCTTC
>11|TRBD1|TRBJ2-7|NA|TRBV30
CAFTTGPKQYF
TGTGCCTTCACGACAGGGCCGAAGCAGTACTTC
>14|NA|TRBJ2-7|medium-sized|TRBV2
CASSAERASYEQYF
TGTGCCAGCAGTGCGGAGCGGGCCTCCTACGAGCAGTACTTC
>15|TRBD1|TRBJ1-3|NA|TRBV30
CAWSGDRGQRNTIYF
TGTGCCTGGAGCGGGGACAGGGGGCAGAGAAACACCATATATTTT